Below are 17 T cell receptor beta chains sequenced from a single sample in a study of brain metastases from non-small cell lung cancer. TCRdb's table, derived via immunoSEQ multiplex PCR, lists solely in-frame clones and lacks some. The repertoire holds about 8,000 clones, with around 81% as singletons. Sequenced material: primary lung tumor tissue. All receptors come from a donor aged 40 or over with non-small cell lung cancer.

The chain is built from TRBV7-8 and TRBJ1-5; possibly TRBD1 for D (5 bases). CDR1 and CDR2 (germline): SGHVS, FQNEAQ. This CDR3 has 15 amino acids. The ends were cut back, 2 bases at V and 3 bases at J, with 11 bases in the middle. CDR3 coding DNA: TGTGCCAGCAGCTTAACTTGGGGGATCAATCAGCCCCAGCATTTT. This translates into CASSLTWGINQPQHF.

This chain connects TRBV5-1 to TRBJ2-3; D gene ambiguous. V was shortened by 4 bases and J by 8 bases, with 5 bases between the two germline ends. This CDR3 comprises 10 residues. The germline V gene encodes CDR1 SGHRS and CDR2 YFSETQ. The CDR3 sequence: CASSGLTQYF. The CDR3 bases are TGCGCCAGCAGCGGCCTTACGCAGTATTTT.

The chain joins TRBV10-3 to TRBJ1-5; 7 bases agree with TRBD2. The DNA matches TRBJ2-3 better at its end, which makes the J call doubtful. Germline V CDR1 and CDR2: ENHRY, SYGVKD. The CDR3 covers 15 residues. CDR3 in DNA: TGTGCCATCAGTGAGCTCGGGGGGTTGGATGAGCCCCAGTATTTT. Its protein product is CAISELGGLDEPQYF.

V usage is TRBV7-2 and J usage is TRBJ2-4; D is undetermined. Trimming shortened V by 3 bases and J by 7 bases, and 13 bases separated the two germline ends. This CDR3 has 14 amino acids. Germline CDR1 is SGHTA and CDR2 is FQGNSA. The CDR3 nucleotides read TGTGCCAGCAGCTTGGGCCGGACGCAGAACATTCAGTACTTC. Protein sequence: CASSLGRTQNIQYF.

The CDR3 DNA reads TGTGCCAGCAGCGGAAACAGGGTGAAAGCTTTCTTT. This encodes CASSGNRVKAFF. The chain joins TRBV5-6 to TRBJ1-1, with TRBD1 as a possible D gene (6 bases). There are 12 residues in the CDR3. Trimming took off 4 bases at V and 9 bases at J, with 13 bases between the two ends. The germline gives CDR1 SGHDT, CDR2 YYEEEE.

The genes are TRBV30 and TRBJ1-1; D call uncertain. The CDR3 spans 13 residues. The V gene lost 0 bases and the J gene lost 7 bases, with 12 bases spanning the gap. CDR1 is GTSNPN and CDR2 is SVGIG in the germline V gene (reference sequence). The CDR3 bases are TGTGCCTGGAGTGTTGTCAGAGAAGATGAAGCTTTCTTT. It encodes CAWSVVREDEAFF.

The CDR3 DNA follows: TGTGCCAGCAGTGACAACTCCTACAATGAGCAGTTCTTC. This gives the protein CASSDNSYNEQFF. J is TRBJ2-1 and V is TRBV6-4; D call uncertain. This CDR3 is 13 amino acids long. V gave up 2 bases and J gave up 0 bases, with 2 bases separating them. CDR1 is MRHNA, CDR2 SNTAGT, per germline.

This chain joins TRBV5-5 and TRBJ2-5; the D call may be TRBD1 or TRBD2 (5 bases each). This CDR3 spans 14 amino acids. Per germline, CDR1 SGHKS and CDR2 YYEKEE (reference sequence). V was pared by 2 bases and J by 8 bases, with 16 bases between. CDR3 sequence (DNA): TGTGCCAGCAGCTTCAGGCGGTTGGGGGAAACCCAGTACTTC. Translated: CASSFRRLGETQYF. The full variable domain, its missing parts supplied by reference TRBV5-5 and TRBJ2-5, is DAGVTQSPTHLIKTRGQQVTLRCSPISGHKSVSWYQQVLGQGPQFIFQYYEKEERGRGNFPDRFSARQFPNYSSELNVNALLLGDSALYLCASSFRRLGETQYFGPGTRLLVL.

The chain combines TRBV10-3 with TRBJ1-2; TRBD1 aligns across 10 bases. This CDR3 has 18 residues. Trimming at V came to 7 bases and at J to 4 bases, leaving 18 bases not matched to a gene. CDR1 is ENHRY, CDR2 SYGVKD, per germline. The CDR3 loop is CAIKNTFSGTGDPYGYTF. The CDR3 DNA reads as TGTGCCATCAAGAATACTTTTTCCGGGACAGGGGATCCCTATGGCTACACCTTC.

J is TRBJ2-7 and V is TRBV3-1 (or the pseudogene TRBV3-2); the D gene is possibly TRBD1 (6 bases). Germline lookup yields CDR1 LGHDT and CDR2 YNNKEL (reference sequence). The CDR3 runs to 17 residues. Between the trimmed V and J ends, which lost 4 bases and 1 base, there was a span of 20 bases. CDR3 region: CASSPKPPGHQSYEQYF. The CDR3 coding sequence is TGTGCCAGCAGCCCCAAACCCCCGGGACACCAATCCTACGAGCAGTACTTC.

J is TRBJ1-1 and V is TRBV5-4; 7 nucleotides line up with TRBD1. Germline-derived CDR1 and CDR2 are SGHNT and YYREEE (reference sequence). This CDR3 region has 13 residues. Losses at the gene ends were 1 base for V and 3 bases for J; bases not matched to a gene: 0. As DNA, the CDR3 is TGTGCCAGCAGCTTGACAGGGGACACTGAAGCTTTCTTT. Protein: CASSLTGDTEAFF. Based on the CDR3 plus reference TRBV5-4 and TRBJ1-1, the full variable domain is ETGVTQSPTHLIKTRGQQVTLRCSSQSGHNTVSWYQQALGQGPQFIFQYYREEENGRGNFPPRFSGLQFPNYSSELNVNALELDDSALYLCASSLTGDTEAFFGQGTRLTVV.

The rearrangement links TRBV18 to TRBJ2-7, with 11 positions matching TRBD1. The germline gives CDR1 KGHSH, CDR2 LQKENI. With V trimmed by 1 base and J by 0 bases, 2 bases remained unmatched. This CDR3 is 16 amino acids long. The CDR3 loop is CASSPRGTGGSYEQYF. CDR3 in DNA: TGTGCCAGCTCACCACGGGGGACAGGGGGCTCCTACGAGCAGTACTTC. The whole variable domain, remainder taken from reference TRBV18 and TRBJ2-7, is NAGVMQNPRHLVRRRGQEARLRCSPMKGHSHVYWYRQLPEEGLKFMVYLQKENIIDESGMPKERFSAEFPKEGPSILRIQQVVRGDSAAYFCASSPRGTGGSYEQYFGPGTRLTVT.

The chain recombines TRBV9 with TRBJ1-4; TRBD1 might be the D (6 bases). The germline V and J ends were trimmed by 4 bases and 4 bases, with 17 bases remaining between them. The CDR3 totals 16 residues. The germline V gene has CDR1 SGDLS and CDR2 YYNGEE. The CDR3 DNA is TGTGCCAGCAGCCCTTGGGGGGGGGCAGGTAATGAAAAACTGTTTTTT. Translation gives CASSPWGGAGNEKLFF.

The rearrangement links TRBV6-5 to TRBJ1-3; the match to TRBD1 covers 8 bases. The CDR3 totals 15 residues. The germline V gene encodes CDR1 MNHEY and CDR2 SVGAGI. V was clipped by 6 bases and J by 0 bases; unmatched bases: 4. CDR3 loop: CASRPQGGSGNTIYF. The CDR3 DNA reads TGTGCCAGCAGGCCACAGGGGGGCTCTGGAAACACCATATATTTT.

Only a few counts were recorded for this clone. The genes are TRBV5-1 and TRBJ1-6; 8 bases match TRBD1. This CDR3 has 15 amino acids. CDR1 and CDR2 (germline): SGHRS, YFSETQ. V lost 1 base, J lost 6 bases, and 3 bases stayed unmatched. CDR3 in amino acids: CASSLLDRVNSPLHF. The CDR3 nucleotides read TGCGCCAGCAGCTTGTTGGACAGGGTTAATTCACCCCTCCACTTT.

Details on this clone: One end of the junction does not line up with germline, which may come from a read error. The chain links TRBV19 to TRBJ1-1; 10 bases match TRBD1. Germline-derived CDR1 and CDR2 are LNHDA and SQIVND (reference sequence). This CDR3 contains 15 residues. The CDR3 here is CANSWDRGVGTEAFF. The CDR3 coding sequence is TGTGCCAATAGTTGGGACAGGGGAGTGGGCACTGAAGCTTTCTTT.

V gene TRBV9 combines with J gene TRBJ1-1, with D possibly matching TRBD1 (5 bases). Trimming stripped 0 bases from V and 0 bases from J, with 9 bases between. The germline CDR1 and CDR2 sequences are SGDLS and YYNGEE. The CDR3 is 15 amino acids. CDR3 DNA: TGTGCCAGCAGCGTAGGGGGACTCATGAACACTGAAGCTTTCTTT. Its protein is CASSVGGLMNTEAFF.